This TCR beta chain was identified in a study of cytomegalovirus exposure and HLA in healthy donors. Among the donors, all were healthy bone marrow donors. The CDR3 extends over 14 amino acids. The ends lost 2 bases at V and 2 bases at J; junction bases unmatched: 2. Germline V gene data show CDR1 as SGHRS and CDR2 as YFSETQ. Regarding this clone: Its antigen remains unidentified.

The PCR made use of 60 Vbeta and 13 Jbeta primers. This table comes from immunoSEQ multiplex PCR, and its TCRdb copy is limited to in-frame clones, with some not included. Of approximately 90,000 clones listed, 70% to 80% are singletons. Study conclusions and caveats: Later genetic work tied a missense DCLRE1C variant to beta-chain V and J trimming.

The chain combines TRBV5-1 with TRBJ2-3; 7 bases match TRBD1. The source is a man younger than 45 in good health and CMV-seronegative. The source material was PBMCs. CDR3 sequence (DNA): TGCGCCAGCAGCTTTGGACAGGTCACAGATACGCAGTATTTT. Its protein product is CASSFGQVTDTQYF.